The 10 T cell receptor beta chains below were found in one sample sequenced in a study of CD8+CD57+ T cells in acquired aplastic anemia. Genomic DNA served as template for TCR beta VDJ and CDR3 profiling. MiXCR was run by TCRdb on the reads, yielding one entry per CDR3 protein. Of hundreds of thousands of distinct CDR3 sequences in the sample, 55% to 75% were seen once. The sequenced sample was sorted CD4+, CD8+, or CD8+CD57+ T cells (not recorded which) from PBMCs. The receptors originated from a human donor in good health, serving as a control.

The chain links TRBV11-2 to TRBJ1-1, with a possible D match to TRBD1 (5 bases). Trimming removed 0 bases from V and 8 bases from J, with 16 bases in between. The CDR3 consists of 15 residues. Germline V gene data show CDR1 as SGHAT and CDR2 as FQNNGV. Here the CDR3 reads CASSLEWGGNGEAFF. CDR3 DNA: TGTGCCAGCAGCTTAGAGTGGGGGGGGAATGGGGAAGCTTTCTTT. The full variable domain, completed using reference TRBV11-2 and TRBJ1-1, is EAGVAQSPRYKIIEKRQSVAFWCNPISGHATLYWYQQILGQGPKLLIQFQNNGVVDDSQLPKDRFSAERLKGVDSTLKIQPAKLEDSAVYLCASSLEWGGNGEAFFGQGTRLTVV.

Comment on this clonotype: One junction end does not reproduce the germline sequence, and a read error may be involved. CDR3 in amino acids: CASSSWDRNIEAF. CDR3 sequence (DNA): TGTGCCAGCAGCTCCTGGGACAGGAACATTGAAGCTTTC. The V and J genes are TRBV7-8 and TRBJ1-2, with 8 bases that match TRBD1. Germline V gene data show CDR1 as SGHVS and CDR2 as FQNEAQ. CDR3 length equals 13 residues.

This clonotype has a handful of counts. The chain combines TRBV10-3 with TRBJ2-7; D tentatively fits TRBD1 or TRBD2 (5 bases each). Germline V gene sequence: CDR1 ENHRY, CDR2 SYGVKD. This CDR3 is built from 13 residues. V was cut by 5 bases and J by 7 bases, with 15 bases left in between. The CDR3 DNA is TGTGCCATCAGTCCGGTGGGGGAAGGGGAGCAGTACTTC. This translates into CAISPVGEGEQYF.

V usage is TRBV29-1 and J usage is TRBJ1-2; D possibly corresponds to TRBD1 (5 bases). The CDR3 has 12 amino acids. Looked up from germline, CDR1 is SQVTM and CDR2 is ANQGSEA. V shed 4 bases and J shed 2 bases, with 8 bases lying between them. In DNA form, the CDR3 reads TGCAGCGTTGGGGGGGGAAACTATGGCTACACCTTC. Protein sequence: CSVGGGNYGYTF.

The table lists this clonotype with a few counts. Being one base from a much bigger clone, this may be a read error. The chain recombines TRBV12-5 with TRBJ2-7; 8 bases are a match to TRBD2. The germline gives CDR1 LGHNT, CDR2 FRNRAP. The CDR3 is 17 amino acids. V dropped 0 bases and J dropped 6; count of bases not matched to a gene: 13. The CDR3 here is CASGLVGGSGEAGEQYF. DNA for the CDR3: TGTGCTAGTGGTTTGGTAGGTGGTAGCGGGGAGGCAGGCGAGCAGTACTTC.

Only one count was recorded for this clonotype. A junction end diverges from the germline sequence, so it may reflect a read error. This chain links TRBV15 with TRBJ2-7, with D perhaps TRBD2 (5 bases). In germline, CDR1 is LNHNV, CDR2 YYDKDF (reference sequence). This CDR3 is built from 14 residues. CDR3 sequence (DNA): TGTGCCACCGGCAGAGGAGGAAGATACTACGAGCAGTACTTC. The encoded protein is CATGRGGRYYEQYF.

A few counts support this clonotype. DNA of the CDR3: TGCAGTGCTAGAAAGGCCGATACTGAAGCTTTCTTT. Residues: CSARKADTEAFF. The chain joins TRBV20-1 to TRBJ1-1, with D unclear. Germline loops: CDR1 DFQATT, CDR2 SNEGSKA (reference sequence). Trimming removed 2 bases at V and 5 bases at J, with 9 bases between. The CDR3 is 12 residues long.

This sequence joins TRBV2 and TRBJ2-5; 7 bases fit TRBD1. The J call could be wrong; TRBJ1-2 is a better fit for the DNA end. The germline V gene has CDR1 SNHLY and CDR2 FYNNEI. The CDR3 loop spans 15 amino acids. CDR3 coding DNA: TGTGCCAGCAGCCGAGACAAAGACAGGGAGGGCGGCTACACCTTC. Its translation: CASSRDKDREGGYTF.

Note on this clonotype: The junction departs from germline at one end; a sequencing error may be responsible. The chain links TRBV7-2 to TRBJ1-6; D is unclear. The CDR3 consists of 16 residues. Germline V gene data show CDR1 as SGHTA and CDR2 as FQGNSA. The CDR3 DNA is TGCGCCAGCAGCTTAGACACGAGCTCCTATAATTCACCCCTCCACTTT. This gives the protein CASSLDTSSYNSPLHF.

The chain employs TRBV5-1 and TRBJ2-7, with D perhaps TRBD1 or TRBD2 (5 bases each). CDR1 is SGHRS, CDR2 YFSETQ, per germline. This CDR3 has 11 residues. Trimming removed 7 bases from V and 6 bases from J, with 11 bases in between. The CDR3 spells CASGAGPEQYF. CDR3 bases: TGCGCCAGCGGGGCGGGCCCCGAGCAGTACTTC.